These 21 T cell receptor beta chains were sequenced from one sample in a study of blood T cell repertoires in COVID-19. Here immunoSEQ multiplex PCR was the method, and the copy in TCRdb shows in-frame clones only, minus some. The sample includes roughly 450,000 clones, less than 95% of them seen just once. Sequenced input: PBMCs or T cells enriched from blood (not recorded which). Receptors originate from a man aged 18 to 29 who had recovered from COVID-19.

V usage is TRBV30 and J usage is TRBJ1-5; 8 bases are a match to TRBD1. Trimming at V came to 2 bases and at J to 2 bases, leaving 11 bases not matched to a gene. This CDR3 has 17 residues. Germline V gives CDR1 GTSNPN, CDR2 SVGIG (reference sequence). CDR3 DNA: TGTGCCTGGAGTAGCGGCAGGGGGCATGGCGGCAATCAGCCCCAGCATTTT. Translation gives CAWSSGRGHGGNQPQHF.

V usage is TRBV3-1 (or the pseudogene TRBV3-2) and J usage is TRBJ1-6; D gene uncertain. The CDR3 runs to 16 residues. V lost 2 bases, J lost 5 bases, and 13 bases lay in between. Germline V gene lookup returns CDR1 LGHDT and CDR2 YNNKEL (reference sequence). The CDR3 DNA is TGTGCCAGCAGCCAACGGCCTCGGGGAAATAATTCACCCCTCCACTTT. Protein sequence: CASSQRPRGNNSPLHF.

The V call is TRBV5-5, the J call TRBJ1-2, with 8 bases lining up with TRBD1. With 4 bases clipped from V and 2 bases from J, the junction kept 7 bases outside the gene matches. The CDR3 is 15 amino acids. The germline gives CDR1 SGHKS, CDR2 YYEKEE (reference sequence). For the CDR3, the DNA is TGTGCCAGCAGCGAACCAGGGGGCCTAAACTATGGCTACACCTTC. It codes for CASSEPGGLNYGYTF.

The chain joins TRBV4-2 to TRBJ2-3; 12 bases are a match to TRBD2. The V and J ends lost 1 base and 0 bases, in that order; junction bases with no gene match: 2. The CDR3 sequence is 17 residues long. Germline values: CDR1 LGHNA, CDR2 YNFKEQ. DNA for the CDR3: TGTGCCAGCAGCCAAGGGACTAGCGGGGCTAGCACAGATACGCAGTATTTT. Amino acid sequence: CASSQGTSGASTDTQYF.

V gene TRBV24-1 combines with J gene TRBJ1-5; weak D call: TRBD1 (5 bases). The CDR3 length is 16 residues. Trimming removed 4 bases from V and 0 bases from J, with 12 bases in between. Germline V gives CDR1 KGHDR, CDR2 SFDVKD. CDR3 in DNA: TGTGCCACCAGTGAGCCCGACAGTTATAGCAATCAGCCCCAGCATTTT. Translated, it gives CATSEPDSYSNQPQHF.

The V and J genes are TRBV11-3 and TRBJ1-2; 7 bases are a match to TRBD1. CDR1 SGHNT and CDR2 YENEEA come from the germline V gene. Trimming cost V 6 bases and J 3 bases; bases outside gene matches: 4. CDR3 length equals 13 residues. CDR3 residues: CASSRDRDYGYTF. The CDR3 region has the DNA TGTGCCAGCAGTCGCGACAGGGACTATGGCTACACCTTC.

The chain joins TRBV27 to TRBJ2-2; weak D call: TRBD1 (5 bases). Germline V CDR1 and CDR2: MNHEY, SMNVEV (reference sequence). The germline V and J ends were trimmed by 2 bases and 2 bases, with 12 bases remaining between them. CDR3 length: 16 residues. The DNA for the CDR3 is TGTGCCAGCAGTTTAGGGGCATACCCCAACACCGGGGAGCTGTTTTTT. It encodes CASSLGAYPNTGELFF.

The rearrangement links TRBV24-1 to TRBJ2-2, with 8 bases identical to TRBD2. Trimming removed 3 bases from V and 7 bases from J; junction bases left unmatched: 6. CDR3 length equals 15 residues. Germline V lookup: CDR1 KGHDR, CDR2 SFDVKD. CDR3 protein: CATSDAGLAVGELFF. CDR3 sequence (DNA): TGTGCCACCAGTGATGCCGGACTAGCTGTCGGGGAGCTGTTTTTT.

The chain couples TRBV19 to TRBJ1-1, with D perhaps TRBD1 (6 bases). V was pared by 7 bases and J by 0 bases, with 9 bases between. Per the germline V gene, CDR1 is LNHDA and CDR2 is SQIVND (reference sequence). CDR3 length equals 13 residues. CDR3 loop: CASKGHLNTEAFF. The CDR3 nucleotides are TGTGCCAGTAAGGGACACTTGAACACTGAAGCTTTCTTT.

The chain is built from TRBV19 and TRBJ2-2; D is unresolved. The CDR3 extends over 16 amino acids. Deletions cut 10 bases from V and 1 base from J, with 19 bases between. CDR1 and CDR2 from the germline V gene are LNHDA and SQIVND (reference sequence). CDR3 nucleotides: TGTGCCACCCGGGTCGAAGCCAGCCTGAACACCGGGGAGCTGTTTTTT. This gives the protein CATRVEASLNTGELFF.

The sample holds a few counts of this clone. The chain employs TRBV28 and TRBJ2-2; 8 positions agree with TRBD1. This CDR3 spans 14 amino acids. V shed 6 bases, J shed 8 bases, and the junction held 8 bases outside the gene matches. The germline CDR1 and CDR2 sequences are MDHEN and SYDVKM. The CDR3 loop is CASSNGQGLGELFF. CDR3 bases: TGTGCCAGCAGCAACGGACAGGGTCTGGGGGAGCTGTTTTTT.

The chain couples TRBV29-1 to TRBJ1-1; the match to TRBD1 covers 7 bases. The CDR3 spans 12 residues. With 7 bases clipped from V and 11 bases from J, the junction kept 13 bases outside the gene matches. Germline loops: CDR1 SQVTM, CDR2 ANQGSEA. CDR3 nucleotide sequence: TGCAGCGGGGGGGACAGAACCTCTGGGGCTTTCTTT. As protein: CSGGDRTSGAFF.

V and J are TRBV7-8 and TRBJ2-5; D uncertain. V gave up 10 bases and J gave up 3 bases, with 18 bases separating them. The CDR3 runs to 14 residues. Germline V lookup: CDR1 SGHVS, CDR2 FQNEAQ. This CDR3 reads CATQQPAQEETQYF. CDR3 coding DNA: TGTGCCACCCAACAGCCGGCTCAAGAAGAGACCCAGTACTTC. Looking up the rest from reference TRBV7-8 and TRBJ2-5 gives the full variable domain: GAGVSQSPRYKVAKRGQDVALRCDPISGHVSLFWYQQALGQGPEFLTYFQNEAQLDKSGLPSDRFFAERPEGSVSTLKIQRTQQEDSAVYLCATQQPAQEETQYFGPGTRLLVL.

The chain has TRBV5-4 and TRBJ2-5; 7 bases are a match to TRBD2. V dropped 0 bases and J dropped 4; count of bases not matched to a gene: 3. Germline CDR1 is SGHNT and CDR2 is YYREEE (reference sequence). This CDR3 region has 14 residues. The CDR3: CASSLERGGETQYF. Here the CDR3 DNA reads TGTGCCAGCAGCTTGGAGCGGGGAGGAGAGACCCAGTACTTC.

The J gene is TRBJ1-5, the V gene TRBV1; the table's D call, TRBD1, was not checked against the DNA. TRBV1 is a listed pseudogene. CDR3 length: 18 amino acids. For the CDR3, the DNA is TGCACCAGCAGCCAAGATCCCCGGGACAGGGCCTTTAATCAGCCCCAGCATTTT. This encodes CTSSQDPRDRAFNQPQHF.

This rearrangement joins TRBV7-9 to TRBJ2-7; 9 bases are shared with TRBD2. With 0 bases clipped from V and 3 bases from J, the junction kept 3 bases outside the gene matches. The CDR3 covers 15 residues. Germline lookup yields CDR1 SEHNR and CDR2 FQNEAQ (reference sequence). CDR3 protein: CASSLASGRNYEQYF. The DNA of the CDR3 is TGTGCCAGCAGCTTAGCAAGCGGGAGGAACTACGAGCAGTACTTC. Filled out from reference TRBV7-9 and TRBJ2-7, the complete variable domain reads DTGVSQNPRHKITKRGQNVTFRCDPISEHNRLYWYRQTLGQGPEFLTYFQNEAQLEKSRLLSDRFSAERPKGSFSTLEIQRTEQGDSAMYLCASSLASGRNYEQYFGPGTRLTVT.

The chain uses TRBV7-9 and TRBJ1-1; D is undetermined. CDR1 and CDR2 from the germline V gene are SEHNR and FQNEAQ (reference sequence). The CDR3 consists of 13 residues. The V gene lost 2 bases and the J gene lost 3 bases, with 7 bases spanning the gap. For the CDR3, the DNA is TGTGCCAGCAGCTTAAAACAGCACACTGAAGCTTTCTTT. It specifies CASSLKQHTEAFF.

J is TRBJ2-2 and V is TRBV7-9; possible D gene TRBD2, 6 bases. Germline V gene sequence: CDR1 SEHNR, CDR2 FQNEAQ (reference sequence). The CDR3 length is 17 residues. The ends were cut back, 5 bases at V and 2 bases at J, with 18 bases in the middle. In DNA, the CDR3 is TGTGCCAGCAGCCCGGTCGCGGCGGGACCCAACACCGGGGAGCTGTTTTTT. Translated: CASSPVAAGPNTGELFF.

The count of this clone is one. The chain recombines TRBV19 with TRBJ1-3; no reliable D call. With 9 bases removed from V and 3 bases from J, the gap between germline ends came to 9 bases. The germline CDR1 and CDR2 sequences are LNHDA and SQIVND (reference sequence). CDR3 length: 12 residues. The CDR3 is CASRTFGNTIYF. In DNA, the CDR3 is TGTGCCAGCCGGACTTTTGGAAACACCATATATTTT.

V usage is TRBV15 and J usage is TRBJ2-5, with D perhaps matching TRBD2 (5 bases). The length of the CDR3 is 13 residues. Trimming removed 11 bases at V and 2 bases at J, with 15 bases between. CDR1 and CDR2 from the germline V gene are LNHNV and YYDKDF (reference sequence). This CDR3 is CAAGGSAQETQYF. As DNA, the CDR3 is TGTGCCGCTGGCGGGTCCGCGCAAGAGACCCAGTACTTC.

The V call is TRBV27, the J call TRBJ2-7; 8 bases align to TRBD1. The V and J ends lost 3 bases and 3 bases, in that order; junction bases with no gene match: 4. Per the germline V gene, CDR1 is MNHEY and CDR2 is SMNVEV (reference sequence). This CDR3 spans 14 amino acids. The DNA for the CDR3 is TGTGCCAGCAGTTTCGACAGGGGACACTACGAGCAGTACTTC. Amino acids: CASSFDRGHYEQYF.